Shown below are 5 T cell receptor beta chains from a single sample sequenced in a study of blood T cell repertoires in COVID-19. The assay was immunoSEQ multiplex PCR, and TCRdb's table has in-frame clones only and misses some. The data contain tens of thousands of clones, over 75% of them singletons. The sample comprised peripheral blood. The source of these receptors is a human donor in a cohort sampled during active COVID-19.

The chain uses TRBV30 and TRBJ2-7, with D perhaps matching TRBD1 (6 bases). CDR1 is GTSNPN and CDR2 is SVGIG in the germline V gene (reference sequence). Trimming stripped 2 bases from V and 6 bases from J, with 14 bases between. The CDR3 contains 13 residues. The CDR3 DNA follows: TGTGCCTGGAGTCCCTCTTTAGGGGGCGAGCAGTACTTC. It yields the protein CAWSPSLGGEQYF.

This chain uses TRBV28 with TRBJ1-6; TRBD1 aligns across 8 bases. CDR3 length: 14 residues. Per the germline V gene, CDR1 is MDHEN and CDR2 is SYDVKM. V was pared by 4 bases and J by 10 bases, with 6 bases of the junction left unmatched. CDR3 residues: CASSSQGAPSPLHF. As DNA, the CDR3 is TGTGCCAGCAGTTCGCAGGGGGCGCCCTCACCCCTCCACTTT.

The chain carries TRBV7-3 and TRBJ1-6; D uncertain. V lost 1 base, J lost 7 bases, and 8 bases lay in between. The germline CDR1 and CDR2 sequences are SGHTA and FQGTGA. This CDR3 is 14 amino acids long. CDR3 sequence (DNA): TGTGCCAGCAGCTTAAACGGGGAGAATTCACCCCTCCACTTT. The encoded protein is CASSLNGENSPLHF. Variable domain in full (rest from reference TRBV7-3 and TRBJ1-6): GAGVSQTPSNKVTEKGKYVELRCDPISGHTALYWYRQSLGQGPEFLIYFQGTGAADDSGLPNDRFFAVRPEGSVSTLKIQRTERGDSAVYLCASSLNGENSPLHFGNGTRLTVT.

The chain is built from TRBV7-2 and TRBJ2-1, with D perhaps TRBD2 (7 bases). Germline CDR1 SGHTA, CDR2 FQGNSA. This CDR3 is built from 15 residues. The V end lost 5 bases, the J end lost 8 bases, and 19 bases lay between the germline ends. Here the CDR3 reads CASSPGGGGRDEQFF. DNA for the CDR3: TGTGCCAGCAGCCCGGGAGGAGGGGGTCGGGATGAGCAGTTCTTC. The variable domain in full, with the rest retrieved from reference TRBV7-2 and TRBJ2-1, is GAGVSQSPSNKVTEKGKDVELRCDPISGHTALYWYRQSLGQGLEFLIYFQGNSAPDKSGLPSDRFSAERTGGSVSTLTIQRTQQEDSAVYLCASSPGGGGRDEQFFGPGTRLTVL.

J is TRBJ1-2 and V is TRBV12-3 or TRBV12-4, with D unresolved. The CDR3 loop spans 12 amino acids. The V and J ends lost 4 bases and 8 bases respectively, with 11 bases between them. The CDR3 DNA follows: TGTGCCAGCAGTTACAGAGTCCGGGGCTACACCTTC. Its protein is CASSYRVRGYTF.